This T cell receptor beta chain comes out of a study of OX40 agonist ivuxolimab in advanced cancers. Study-wide context: The patients received agonistic anti-OX40 (CD134) antibody ivuxolimab. Regarding the study as a whole: CD4+ T cells averaged fewer expanded clones than CD8+ T cells. Normalized expansion of T-cell clones was also low for some nonresponders. At 0.1 to 3.0 mg/kg and by week 6, clonal expansion occurred in CD4+ and CD8+ blood T cells.

Germline V gene lookup returns CDR1 PRHDT and CDR2 FYEKMQ (reference sequence). Trimming took off 3 bases at V and 0 bases at J, with 9 bases between the two ends. This CDR3 has 15 amino acids. Worth noting for this clone: Its antigen is unidentified.

Here immunoSEQ multiplex PCR was the method, and the copy in TCRdb shows in-frame clones only, minus some. The sample has about 37,000 clones, roughly four fifths seen once. The receptor comes from an adult with an advanced solid tumor such as melanoma, head and neck, liver or kidney cancer. This chain connects TRBV13 to TRBJ1-3; D gene unclear. The sample here was CD4+ or CD8+ T cells sorted from blood, taken in a trial of the OX40 agonist ivuxolimab. DNA for the CDR3: TGTGCCAGCAGCTTTAGCGCCCCCTCTGGAAACACCATATATTTT. Its translation is CASSFSAPSGNTIYF.